These 13 T cell receptor beta chains share one sample of origin, sequenced in a study of beta chain features in type 1 diabetes. Findings of the study overall: Moderate yet significant TCRB CDR3 shortening was seen in Type 1 diabetes patients in all four CD4+ subsets.

For these TCRs, the target antigens are not known. Expressed TCRB transcripts got sequenced, as all isolated RNA was reverse transcribed. TCRdb's table, derived via immunoSEQ multiplex PCR, lists solely in-frame clones and lacks some. The sample holds about 370,000 clones, over 8.5% seen once. The sequencing sample was made of central memory CD4+ T cells from blood. These TCRs come from a man aged 25-40 years with type 1 diabetes.

This clone was detected only a few times. The CDR3 nucleotides are TGTGCCAGCAGTGGAGGTGGTTTCGCTGGAAACACCATATATTTT. It specifies CASSGGGFAGNTIYF. V gene TRBV2 combines with J gene TRBJ1-3, with unresolved D. The CDR3 totals 15 residues. V was trimmed by 4 bases and J by 2 bases, leaving 12 bases between them. Germline CDR1 is SNHLY and CDR2 is FYNNEI.

This clone was seen many times. V usage is TRBV18 and J usage is TRBJ2-3; weak D call: TRBD1 (6 bases). The V end lost 8 bases, the J end lost 4 bases, and 19 bases lay between the germline ends. This CDR3 spans 15 amino acids. Germline V gene lookup returns CDR1 KGHSH and CDR2 LQKENI. The CDR3 region has the DNA TGTGCCAGCCGACCAGGGACACAAATGGCAGATACGCAGTATTTT. Its protein is CASRPGTQMADTQYF.

The chain links TRBV5-1 to TRBJ1-1; D unresolved. CDR1 is SGHRS and CDR2 is YFSETQ in the germline V gene. The CDR3 extends over 15 amino acids. V shed 4 bases and J shed 4 bases, with 17 bases lying between them. The CDR3 DNA is TGCGCCAGCAGCGACTCCGGGCCTAAGGGCACTGAAGCTTTCTTT. Translation gives CASSDSGPKGTEAFF.

This clone occurred a few times. A much larger clonotype is one base distant, so this may be a read error. This sequence joins TRBV5-5 and TRBJ2-1; D could derive from TRBD1 or TRBD2 (5 bases each). The CDR3 sequence is 15 residues long. The germline V gene has CDR1 SGHKS and CDR2 YYEKEE (reference sequence). V was cut by 0 bases and J by 0 bases, with 7 bases left in between. CDR3 nucleotide sequence: TGTGCCAGCAGCTTGGAGGGGAGCTCCTACAATGAGCAGTTCTTC. Its protein product is CASSLEGSSYNEQFF.

This clone has just a few counts. The rearrangement links TRBV4-3 to TRBJ2-7; no clear D gene. Germline CDR1 and CDR2: LGHNA and YSLEER. CDR3 length: 14 residues. V was shortened by 0 bases and J by 3 bases, with 9 bases between the two germline ends. The CDR3 region is CASSQDSRSYEQYF. In DNA form, the CDR3 reads TGCGCCAGCAGCCAAGATTCCCGCAGCTACGAGCAGTACTTC.

Only a few counts were recorded for this clone. The chain couples TRBV6-5 to TRBJ2-1, with TRBD2 matching over 14 bases. CDR3 length equals 15 residues. V trimming: 7 bases; J trimming: 8 bases; junction bases outside the gene matches: 7. CDR1 is MNHEY, CDR2 SVGAGI, per germline. CDR3 in amino acids: CASNSGTSGSYEQFF. CDR3 bases: TGTGCCAGCAATTCCGGGACTAGCGGGAGTTATGAGCAGTTCTTC.

This clone was observed a few times. The chain employs TRBV7-2 and TRBJ2-7, with D perhaps matching TRBD2 (6 bases). From germline, CDR1 is SGHTA and CDR2 FQGNSA. This CDR3 is built from 16 residues. The germline V and J ends were trimmed by 1 base and 3 bases, with 16 bases remaining between them. CDR3 sequence (DNA): TGTGCCAGCAGCTTAGACTCGGTGGGGGGTATCTACGAGCAGTACTTC. Residues: CASSLDSVGGIYEQYF.

This clone was seen repeatedly, ten times or more. The genes are TRBV28 and TRBJ2-1, with D tentatively TRBD2 (5 bases). Germline CDR1 is MDHEN and CDR2 is SYDVKM. This CDR3 comprises 13 residues. V gave up 6 bases and J gave up 12 bases, with 18 bases separating them. In nucleotides, the CDR3 is TGTGCCAGCAGCCTCCCGGGAACTCTGGGGCAGTTCTTC. Amino acids: CASSLPGTLGQFF.

There are many counts of this clone. This chain uses TRBV16 with TRBJ2-1; D unclear. The germline V gene encodes CDR1 KGHSY and CDR2 FQNENV. CDR3 length: 12 residues. Trimming removed 2 bases at V and 7 bases at J, with 6 bases between. The CDR3 reads CASSQRANEQFF. CDR3 nucleotide sequence: TGTGCCAGCAGCCAACGCGCAAATGAGCAGTTCTTC. The complete variable domain, with remaining parts taken from reference TRBV16 and TRBJ2-1, reads GEEVAQTPKHLVRGEGQKAKLYCAPIKGHSYVFWYQQVLKNEFKFLISFQNENVFDETGMPKERFSAKCLPNSPCSLEIQATKLEDSAVYFCASSQRANEQFFGPGTRLTVL.

A note on this clone: Sequence at one end of the junction differs from germline and may be a read error. At the DNA level, this CDR3 is encoded by other sequences in the same sample as well. J is TRBJ2-5 and V is TRBV7-7; no clear D. The germline V gene has CDR1 SSHAT and CDR2 FNYEAQ (reference sequence). CDR3 length equals 12 residues. The CDR3 sequence: CASSPDQETQYF. For the CDR3, the DNA is TGTGCTAGCAGCCCCGACCAAGAGACCCAGTACTTC.

This clone has only a few counts. V usage is TRBV4-3 and J usage is TRBJ2-1; 12 bases agree with TRBD2. Germline V gene lookup returns CDR1 LGHNA and CDR2 YSLEER. The CDR3 covers 16 residues. V was clipped by 4 bases and J by 9 bases; unmatched bases: 10. CDR3 sequence: CASSPRLAGDSGEQFF. The CDR3 DNA is TGCGCCAGCAGCCCTCGACTAGCGGGAGACTCTGGTGAGCAGTTCTTC.

This clone has only a few counts. The chain couples TRBV6-6 to TRBJ2-5; TRBD1 agrees at 7 bases. Germline V gene sequence: CDR1 MNHNY, CDR2 SVGAGI (reference sequence). Trimming at V came to 6 bases and at J to 7 bases, leaving 14 bases not matched to a gene. The CDR3 is 15 amino acids. CDR3 protein: CASRPLSGGSGTQYF. In DNA form, the CDR3 reads TGTGCCAGCAGGCCCTTATCAGGGGGAAGTGGGACCCAGTACTTC.

V gene TRBV5-1 combines with J gene TRBJ1-3, with a weak D call TRBD1 (5 bases). The CDR3 is 15 amino acids. Germline V gene lookup returns CDR1 SGHRS and CDR2 YFSETQ. Trimming left V 3 bases short and J 4 bases short, with 14 bases between. CDR3 DNA sequence: TGCGCCAGCAGCTGGGACGGTGAAGGAGGAAACACCATATATTTT. Its translation is CASSWDGEGGNTIYF.